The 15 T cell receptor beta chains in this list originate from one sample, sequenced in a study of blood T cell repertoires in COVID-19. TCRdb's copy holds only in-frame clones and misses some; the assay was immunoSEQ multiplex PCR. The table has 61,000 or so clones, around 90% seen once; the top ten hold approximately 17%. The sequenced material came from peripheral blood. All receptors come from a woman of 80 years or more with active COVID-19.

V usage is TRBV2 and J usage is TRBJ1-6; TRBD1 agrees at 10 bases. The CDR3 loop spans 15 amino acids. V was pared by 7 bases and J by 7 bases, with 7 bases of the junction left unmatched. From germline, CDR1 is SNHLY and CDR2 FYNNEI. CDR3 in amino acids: CASTSTGGQNSPLHF. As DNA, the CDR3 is TGTGCCAGCACCTCGACAGGGGGCCAGAATTCACCCCTCCACTTT.

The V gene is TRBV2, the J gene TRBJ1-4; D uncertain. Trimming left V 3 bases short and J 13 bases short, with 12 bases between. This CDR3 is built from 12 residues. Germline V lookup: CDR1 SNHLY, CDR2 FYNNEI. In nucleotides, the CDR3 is TGTGCCAGCAGTGAGCCTCCGGGATTACTGTTTTTT. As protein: CASSEPPGLLFF.

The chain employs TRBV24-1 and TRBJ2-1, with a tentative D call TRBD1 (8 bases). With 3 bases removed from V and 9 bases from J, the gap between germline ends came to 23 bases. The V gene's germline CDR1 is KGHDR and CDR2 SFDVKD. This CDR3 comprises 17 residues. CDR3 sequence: CATSDIRPPTGEGEQFF. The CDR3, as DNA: TGTGCCACCAGTGATATTAGGCCCCCGACAGGGGAGGGTGAGCAGTTCTTC.

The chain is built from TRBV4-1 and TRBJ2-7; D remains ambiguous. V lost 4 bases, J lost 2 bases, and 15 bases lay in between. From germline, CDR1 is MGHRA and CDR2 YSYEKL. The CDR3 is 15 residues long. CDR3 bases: TGCGCCAGCAGCCCACGGTCCGCCGCGGCCTACGAGCAGTACTTC. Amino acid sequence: CASSPRSAAAYEQYF.

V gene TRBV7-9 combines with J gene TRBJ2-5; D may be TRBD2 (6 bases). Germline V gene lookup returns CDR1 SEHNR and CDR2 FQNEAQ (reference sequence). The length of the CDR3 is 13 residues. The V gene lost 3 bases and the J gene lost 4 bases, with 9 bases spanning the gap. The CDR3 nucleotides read TGTGCCAGCAGCTTGTGGGACTTAGAGACCCAGTACTTC. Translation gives CASSLWDLETQYF. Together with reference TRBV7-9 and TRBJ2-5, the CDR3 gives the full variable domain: DTGVSQNPRHKITKRGQNVTFRCDPISEHNRLYWYRQTLGQGPEFLTYFQNEAQLEKSRLLSDRFSAERPKGSFSTLEIQRTEQGDSAMYLCASSLWDLETQYFGPGTRLLVL.

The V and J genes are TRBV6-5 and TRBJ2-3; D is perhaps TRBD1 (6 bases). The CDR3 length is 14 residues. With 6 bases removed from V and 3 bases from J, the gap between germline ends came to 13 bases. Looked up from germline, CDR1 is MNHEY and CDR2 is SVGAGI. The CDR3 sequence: CASSPPGVTDTQYF. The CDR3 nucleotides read TGTGCCAGCAGCCCACCAGGGGTGACAGATACGCAGTATTTT.

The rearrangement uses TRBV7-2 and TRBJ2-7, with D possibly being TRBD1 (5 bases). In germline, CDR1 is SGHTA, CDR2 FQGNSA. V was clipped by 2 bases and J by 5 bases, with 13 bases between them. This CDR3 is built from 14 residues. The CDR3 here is CASSLNSGPNEQYF. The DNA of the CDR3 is TGTGCCAGCAGCTTAAACTCAGGGCCCAACGAGCAGTACTTC.

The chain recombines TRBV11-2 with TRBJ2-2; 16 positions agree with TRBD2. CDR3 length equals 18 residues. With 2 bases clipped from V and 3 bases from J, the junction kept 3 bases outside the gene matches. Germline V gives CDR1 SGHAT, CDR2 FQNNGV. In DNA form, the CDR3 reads TGTGCCAGCAGCTTAAAGGGGACTAGCGGGGGGGACACCGGGGAGCTGTTTTTT. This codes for CASSLKGTSGGDTGELFF. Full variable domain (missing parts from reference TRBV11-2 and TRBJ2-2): EAGVAQSPRYKIIEKRQSVAFWCNPISGHATLYWYQQILGQGPKLLIQFQNNGVVDDSQLPKDRFSAERLKGVDSTLKIQPAKLEDSAVYLCASSLKGTSGGDTGELFFGEGSRLTVL.

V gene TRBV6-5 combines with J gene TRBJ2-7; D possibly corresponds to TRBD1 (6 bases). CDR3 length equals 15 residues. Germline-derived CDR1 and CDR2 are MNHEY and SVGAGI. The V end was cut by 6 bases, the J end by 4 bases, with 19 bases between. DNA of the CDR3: TGTGCCAGCAGCAGGTCGGGACACCCGGATTACGAGCAGTACTTC. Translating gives CASSRSGHPDYEQYF.

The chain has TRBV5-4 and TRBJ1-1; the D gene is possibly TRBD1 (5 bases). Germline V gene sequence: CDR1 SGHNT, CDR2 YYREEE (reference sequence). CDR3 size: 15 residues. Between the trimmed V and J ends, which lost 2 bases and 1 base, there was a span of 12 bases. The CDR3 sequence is CASSFQGASNTEAFF. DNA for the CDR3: TGTGCCAGCAGCTTCCAAGGGGCCTCGAACACTGAAGCTTTCTTT.

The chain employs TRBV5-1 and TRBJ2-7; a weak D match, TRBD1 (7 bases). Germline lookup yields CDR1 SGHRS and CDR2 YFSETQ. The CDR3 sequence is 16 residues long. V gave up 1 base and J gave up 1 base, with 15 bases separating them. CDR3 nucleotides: TGCGCCAGCAGCTTGCCTCTCGGGGGACAGTCCTACGAGCAGTACTTC. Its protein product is CASSLPLGGQSYEQYF.

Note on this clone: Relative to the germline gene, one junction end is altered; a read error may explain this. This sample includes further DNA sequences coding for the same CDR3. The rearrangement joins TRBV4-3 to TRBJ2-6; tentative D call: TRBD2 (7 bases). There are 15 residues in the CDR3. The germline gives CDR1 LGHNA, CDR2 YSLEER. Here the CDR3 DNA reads TGCGCCAGCAGCCAAGATGAGGCGGGGGCCAACGTTCTGACTTTC. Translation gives CASSQDEAGANVLTF.

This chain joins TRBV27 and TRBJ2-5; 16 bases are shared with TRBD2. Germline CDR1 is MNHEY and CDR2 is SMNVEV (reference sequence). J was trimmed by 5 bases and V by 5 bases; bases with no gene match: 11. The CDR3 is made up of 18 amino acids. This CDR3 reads CASSPPGLAGGRGETQYF. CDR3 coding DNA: TGTGCCAGCAGTCCGCCGGGACTAGCGGGGGGGCGAGGGGAGACCCAGTACTTC.

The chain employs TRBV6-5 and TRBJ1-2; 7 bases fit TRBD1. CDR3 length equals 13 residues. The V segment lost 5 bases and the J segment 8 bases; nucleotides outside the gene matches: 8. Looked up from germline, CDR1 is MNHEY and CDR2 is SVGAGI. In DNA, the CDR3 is TGTGCCAGCAGTCCTTCAGGGGGTAGGGGCTACACCTTC. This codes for CASSPSGGRGYTF.

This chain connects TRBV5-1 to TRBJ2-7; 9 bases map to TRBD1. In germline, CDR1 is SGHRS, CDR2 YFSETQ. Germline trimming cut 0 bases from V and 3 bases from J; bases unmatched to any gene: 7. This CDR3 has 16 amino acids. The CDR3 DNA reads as TGCGCCAGCAGCTTGGGAGGTGGGACAGGGAGCTACGAGCAGTACTTC. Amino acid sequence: CASSLGGGTGSYEQYF.